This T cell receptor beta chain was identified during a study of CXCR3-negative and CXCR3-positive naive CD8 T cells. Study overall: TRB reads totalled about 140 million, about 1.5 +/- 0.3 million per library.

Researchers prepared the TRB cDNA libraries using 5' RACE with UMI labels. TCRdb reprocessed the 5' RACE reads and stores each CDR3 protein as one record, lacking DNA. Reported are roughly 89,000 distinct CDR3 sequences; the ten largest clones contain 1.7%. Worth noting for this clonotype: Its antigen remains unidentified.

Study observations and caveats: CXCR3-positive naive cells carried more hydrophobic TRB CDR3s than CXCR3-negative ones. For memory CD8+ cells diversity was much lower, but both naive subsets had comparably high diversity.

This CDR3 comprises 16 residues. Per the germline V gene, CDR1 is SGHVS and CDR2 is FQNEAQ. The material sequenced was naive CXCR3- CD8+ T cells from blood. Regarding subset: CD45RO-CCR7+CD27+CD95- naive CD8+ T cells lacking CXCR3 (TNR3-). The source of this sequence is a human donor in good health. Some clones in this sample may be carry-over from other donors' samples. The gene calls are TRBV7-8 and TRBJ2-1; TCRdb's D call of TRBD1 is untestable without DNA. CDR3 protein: CASSLNRGRTYNEQFF. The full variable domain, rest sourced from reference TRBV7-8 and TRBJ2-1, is GAGVSQSPRYKVAKRGQDVALRCDPISGHVSLFWYQQALGQGPEFLTYFQNEAQLDKSGLPSDRFFAERPEGSVSTLKIQRTQQEDSAVYLCASSLNRGRTYNEQFFGPGTRLTVL.